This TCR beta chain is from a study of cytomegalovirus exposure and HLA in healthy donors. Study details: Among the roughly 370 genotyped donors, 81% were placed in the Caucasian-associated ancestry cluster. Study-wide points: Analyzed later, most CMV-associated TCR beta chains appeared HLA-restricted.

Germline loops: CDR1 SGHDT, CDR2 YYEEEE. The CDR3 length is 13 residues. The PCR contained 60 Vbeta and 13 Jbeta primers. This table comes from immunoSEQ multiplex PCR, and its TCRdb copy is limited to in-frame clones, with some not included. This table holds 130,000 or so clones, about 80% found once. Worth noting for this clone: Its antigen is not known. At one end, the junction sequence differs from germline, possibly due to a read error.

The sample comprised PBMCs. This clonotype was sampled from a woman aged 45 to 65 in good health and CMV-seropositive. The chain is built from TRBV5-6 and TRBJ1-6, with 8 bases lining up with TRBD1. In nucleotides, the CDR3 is TGTGCCAGCAGCCCCGGGTCGGGACAGGTCGCTGATTTT. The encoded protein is CASSPGSGQVADF.